The following is a TCR beta chain sequence with its context. The sample belongs to a study of blood T cell repertoires in COVID-19. Whole-study context: PBMCs, B-cell-depleted T cells, or T cells were the source of the cDNA or gDNA that made up the material.

Original processing methods: Amplification of reference gene primers provided the estimated nucleated cell counts. The assay was immunoSEQ multiplex PCR, and TCRdb's table has in-frame clones only and misses some. The V and J calls and clone size are taken from that table; D and trimming were inferred from the DNA. Here the sample spans some 41,000 clones, 80% to 90% being singletons. Between the trimmed V and J ends, which lost 3 bases and 6 bases, there was a span of 6 bases. Germline V gene data show CDR1 as MGHRA and CDR2 as YSYEKL. This CDR3 spans 11 amino acids. J is TRBJ2-7 and V is TRBV4-1, with D unresolved. The TCR sequence derives from a human donor in a cohort sampled during active COVID-19. Sequencing input: peripheral blood. CDR3 DNA: TGCGCCAGCAGCCAGGCTTTCGAGCAGTACTTC. Its translation is CASSQAFEQYF.